This is a list of T cell receptor beta chains from one sample in a study of blood T cell repertoires in COVID-19. TCRdb's table, derived via immunoSEQ multiplex PCR, lists solely in-frame clones and lacks some. The table includes some 140,000 clones, 83% detected once. Sequences were obtained from peripheral blood. The receptors were sampled from a woman in her sixties or seventies with COVID-19, enrolled during active disease. Both conserved end residues are part of each CDR3. A D gene is named only where the DNA matches it firmly. A clone size is listed for some rows: how often the clone was seen (once, few, many), or a class if it is expanded.

d_call	v_call	j_call	clone_size	cdr3_nt	cdr3_aa
TRBD2	TRBV18	TRBJ2-5	.	TGTGCCAGCTCACCTCCAACTACTAGCGGGGGGGCCGGGACCCAGTACTTC	CASSPPTTSGGAGTQYF
TRBD2	TRBV5-1	TRBJ2-3	once	TGCGCCAGCAGCTTACTAGCGGAGCGCACAGATACGCAGTATTTT	CASSLLAERTDTQYF
.	TRBV5-1	TRBJ1-2	.	TGCGCCAGCAGCCCGCAACAACAGGTCTATGGCTACACCTTC	CASSPQQQVYGYTF
.	TRBV10-3	TRBJ1-2	few	TGTGCCATCAGTGGCGCCGAGGCTGCTAACTATGGCTACACCTTC	CAISGAEAANYGYTF
.	TRBV6-1	TRBJ2-7	.	TGTGCCAGCAGTGACAGCGGTCGGGCCTACGAGCAGTACTTC	CASSDSGRAYEQYF
TRBD2	TRBV29-1	TRBJ2-7	once	TGCAGCGTGATGGGACTAGCGGGCTCCTACGAGCAGTACTTC	CSVMGLAGSYEQYF
TRBD2	TRBV18	TRBJ2-5	.	TGTGCCAGCTCACCGCGGACTAGCGGGGCGGGGGAGACCCAGTACTTC	CASSPRTSGAGETQYF
TRBD2	TRBV7-9	TRBJ2-1	.	TGTGCCAGCAGCCCCGGGCTAGCGGGAGGTTATGAGCAGTTCTTC	CASSPGLAGGYEQFF
.	TRBV28	TRBJ2-7	.	TGTGCCAGCAGTCCTGGAGGGAGCTACTACGAGCAGTACTTC	CASSPGGSYYEQYF
TRBD2	TRBV5-1	TRBJ2-4	.	TGCGCCAGCAGCTTGGAGGGTAGCGGGGGGGCGTGGACCAAAAACATTCAGTACTTC	CASSLEGSGGAWTKNIQYF
TRBD1	TRBV25-1	TRBJ1-4	few	TGTGCCAGCAGTGGGGCGAGCAGGGGGAATGAAAAACTGTTTTTT	CASSGASRGNEKLFF
.	TRBV14	TRBJ1-1	.	TGTGCCAGCAGCCAGATCAGGCAAACTGAAGCTTTCTTT	CASSQIRQTEAFF
.	TRBV18	TRBJ2-2	.	TGTGCCAGCTCACGGGGACAGAACACCGGGGAGCTGTTTTTT	CASSRGQNTGELFF
.	TRBV11-3	TRBJ2-1	once	TGTGCCAGGGTTAGGGGGAAACTAGAGAGGTACAATGAGCAGTTCTTC	CARVRGKLERYNEQFF
.	TRBV12-3/TRBV12-4	TRBJ1-2	.	TGTGCCAGCAGCCTACAGACATTCTATGGCTACACCTTC	CASSLQTFYGYTF
TRBD1	TRBV9	TRBJ1-4	.	TGTGCCAGCAGCGTAGGGACAGGAACTAATGAAAAACTGTTTTTT	CASSVGTGTNEKLFF
TRBD2	TRBV2	TRBJ2-3	.	TGTGCCAGCAGTGAACCTCGGCTAGCGGGTTCAGATACGCAGTATTTT	CASSEPRLAGSDTQYF
TRBD1	TRBV11-2	TRBJ1-6	.	TGTGCCAGCAGCCTAGGGGACAGCTTGCTTAGCTCCTATAATTCACCCCTCCACTTT	CASSLGDSLLSSYNSPLHF
.	TRBV4-1	TRBJ1-1	.	TGCGCCAGCAGCCAAGAGGCCCAACAGGGTGGAACTGAAGCTTTCTTT	CASSQEAQQGGTEAFF
TRBD1	TRBV27	TRBJ1-1	once	TGTGCCAGCAGCCACACAGGGGGCACTGAAGCTTTCTTT	CASSHTGGTEAFF
.	TRBV5-1	TRBJ1-3	few	TGCGCCAGCAGCTTGGCCTCGGTCTCTGGAAACACCATATATTTT	CASSLASVSGNTIYF
.	TRBV19	TRBJ1-3	.	TGTGCCAGTACGGAGCTTGGAAACACCATATATTTT	CASTELGNTIYF
TRBD1	TRBV5-6	TRBJ2-2	few	TGTGCCAGCAGCCGGGACAGCAACACCGGGGAGCTGTTTTTT	CASSRDSNTGELFF
.	TRBV30	TRBJ1-2	once	TGTGCCTGGAGTGTAGCCCTTTCCGGTGGCTACACCTTC	CAWSVALSGGYTF
TRBD1	TRBV25-1	TRBJ2-2	.	TGTGCCAGCAGTAACTCAGGGACAGGGTTAACCGGGGAGCTGTTTTTT	CASSNSGTGLTGELFF
.	TRBV25-1	TRBJ1-2	.	TGTGCCAGCAGTGAGAGCAGGTCCGATGGCTACACCTTC	CASSESRSDGYTF
TRBD1	TRBV7-6	TRBJ1-5	.	TGTGCCAGCAGTTCCGGGACAGGGTACCCGCCCCAGCATTTT	CASSSGTGYPPQHF
.	TRBV20-1	TRBJ1-5	.	TGCAGTGCTAGTACCGGACAGAGCAATCAGCCCCAGCATTTT	CSASTGQSNQPQHF
.	TRBV6-1	TRBJ1-1	.	TGTGCCAGCAGTGAGTTACAGGGAAACACTGAAGCTTTCTTT	CASSELQGNTEAFF
.	TRBV7-9	TRBJ1-5	.	TGTGCCAGCAGCTTAGCGTTGGCAGGGAGGGGGGTAGGTCAGCCCCAGCATTTT	CASSLALAGRGVGQPQHF
.	TRBV18	TRBJ2-2	.	TGTGCCAGCTCAGACTTACGGACAGCGAACACCGGGGAGCTGTTTTTT	CASSDLRTANTGELFF
.	TRBV5-1	TRBJ1-3	.	TGCGCCAGCAGCTTGGAGCCACAGGGCAGAGCTGGAAACACCATATATTTT	CASSLEPQGRAGNTIYF
.	TRBV5-8	TRBJ1-6	.	TGTGCCAGCAGGCCCCCCGGGAACAAAGCTTCACCCCTCCACTTT	CASRPPGNKASPLHF
.	TRBV7-9	TRBJ2-7	few	TGTGCCAGCAGCTCACCCGAGGAGGGATACGAGCAGTACTTC	CASSSPEEGYEQYF
TRBD1	TRBV5-4	TRBJ1-4	.	TGTGCCAGCAGCTTATCGGGACAGACTAATGAAAAACTGTTTTTT	CASSLSGQTNEKLFF
.	TRBV10-3	TRBJ1-2	.	TGTGCCATCAGTGAGTCAGAGGATTATGGCTACACCTTC	CAISESEDYGYTF
TRBD1	TRBV10-3	TRBJ2-7	.	TGTGCCATCAGCTCGGACAGGGCCGAGCAGTACTTC	CAISSDRAEQYF
TRBD2	TRBV9	TRBJ2-5	.	TGTGCCAGCAGCGTAGGGGTAGCGGGCCTCCAAGAGACCCAGTACTTC	CASSVGVAGLQETQYF
.	TRBV7-9	TRBJ1-1	.	TGTGCCAGCAGCAAAACAGATTACACTGAAGCTTTCTTT	CASSKTDYTEAFF
.	TRBV4-2	TRBJ2-2	.	TGTGCCAGCAGCTGGGGCGGCGGGGAGCTGTTTTTT	CASSWGGGELFF